This TCR beta chain was obtained from a study of blood T cells in healthy people across ages. V lost 2 bases and J 1 base, leaving 14 bases between the germline ends. This CDR3 contains 16 residues. Germline CDR1 KGHSH, CDR2 LQKENI. The authors ran a second PCR of about 6 to 11 cycles using a sample-barcoded 5' primer and a J-beta primer mix. TCRdb re-called the 5' RACE reads through MiXCR, storing one row per CDR3 protein. The repertoire holds some 860,000 distinct CDR3 sequences, with 56% as singletons. The receptor's source is a man aged 40-50 years in good health. V and J are TRBV18 and TRBJ1-1; possibly TRBD1 for D (5 bases). Sequences were obtained from blood. The CDR3 sequence: CASSPGGGPSNTEAFF. For the CDR3, the DNA is TGTGCCAGCTCACCAGGCGGGGGTCCTTCGAACACTGAAGCTTTCTTT. Full variable domain (missing parts from reference TRBV18 and TRBJ1-1): NAGVMQNPRHLVRRRGQEARLRCSPMKGHSHVYWYRQLPEEGLKFMVYLQKENIIDESGMPKERFSAEFPKEGPSILRIQQVVRGDSAAYFCASSPGGGPSNTEAFFGQGTRLTVV.